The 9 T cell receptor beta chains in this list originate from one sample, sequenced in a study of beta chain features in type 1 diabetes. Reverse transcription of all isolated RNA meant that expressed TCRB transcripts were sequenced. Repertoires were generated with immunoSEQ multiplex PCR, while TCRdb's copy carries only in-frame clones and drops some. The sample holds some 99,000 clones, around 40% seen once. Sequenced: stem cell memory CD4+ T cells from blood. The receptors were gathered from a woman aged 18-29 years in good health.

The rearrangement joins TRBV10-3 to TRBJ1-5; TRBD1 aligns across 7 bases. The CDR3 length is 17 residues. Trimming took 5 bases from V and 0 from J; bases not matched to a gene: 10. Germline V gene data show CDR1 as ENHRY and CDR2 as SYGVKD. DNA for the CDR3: TGTGCCATCAGTAGTGAACAGGGGCTATTTAGCAATCAGCCCCAGCATTTT. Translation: CAISSEQGLFSNQPQHF.

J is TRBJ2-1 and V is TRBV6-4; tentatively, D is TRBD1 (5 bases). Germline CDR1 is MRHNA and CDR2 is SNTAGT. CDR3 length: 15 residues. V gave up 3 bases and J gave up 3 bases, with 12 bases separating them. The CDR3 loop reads CASSEKSGNYNEQFF. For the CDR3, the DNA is TGTGCCAGCAGTGAAAAATCAGGGAACTACAATGAGCAGTTCTTC.

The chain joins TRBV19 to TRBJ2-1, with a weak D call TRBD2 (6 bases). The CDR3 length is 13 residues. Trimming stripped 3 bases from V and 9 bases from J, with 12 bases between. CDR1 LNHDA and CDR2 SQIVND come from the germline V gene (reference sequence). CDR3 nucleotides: TGTGCCAGTAGTATGGCCAAGGAGGGTGAGCAGTTCTTC. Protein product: CASSMAKEGEQFF.

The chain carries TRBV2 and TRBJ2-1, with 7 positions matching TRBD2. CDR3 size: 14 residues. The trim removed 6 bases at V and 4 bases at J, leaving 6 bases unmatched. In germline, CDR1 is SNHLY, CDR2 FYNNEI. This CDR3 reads CASRAAGIYNEQFF. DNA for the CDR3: TGTGCCAGCAGGGCAGCGGGAATTTACAATGAGCAGTTCTTC. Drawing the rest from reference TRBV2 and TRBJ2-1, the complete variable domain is EPEVTQTPSHQVTQMGQEVILRCVPISNHLYFYWYRQILGQKVEFLVSFYNNEISEKSEIFDDQFSVERPDGSNFTLKIRSTKLEDSAMYFCASRAAGIYNEQFFGPGTRLTVL.

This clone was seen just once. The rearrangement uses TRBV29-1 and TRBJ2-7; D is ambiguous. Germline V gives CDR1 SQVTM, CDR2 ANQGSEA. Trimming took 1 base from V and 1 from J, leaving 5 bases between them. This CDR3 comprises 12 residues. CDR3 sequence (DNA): TGCAGCGTTGAAGGCGCATCCTACGAGCAGTACTTC. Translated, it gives CSVEGASYEQYF.

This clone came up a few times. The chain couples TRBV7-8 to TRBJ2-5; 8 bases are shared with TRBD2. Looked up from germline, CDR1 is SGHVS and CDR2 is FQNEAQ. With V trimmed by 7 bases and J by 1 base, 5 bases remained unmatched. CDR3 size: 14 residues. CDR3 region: CASTPGGLQETQYF. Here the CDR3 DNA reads TGTGCCAGCACCCCGGGGGGGCTCCAAGAGACCCAGTACTTC.

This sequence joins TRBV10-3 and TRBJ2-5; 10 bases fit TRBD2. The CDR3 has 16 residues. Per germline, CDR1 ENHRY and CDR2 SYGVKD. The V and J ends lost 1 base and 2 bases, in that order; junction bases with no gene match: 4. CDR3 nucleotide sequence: TGTGCCATCAGTGAGTTAGCGGGAGGTGATCAAGAGACCCAGTACTTC. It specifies CAISELAGGDQETQYF.

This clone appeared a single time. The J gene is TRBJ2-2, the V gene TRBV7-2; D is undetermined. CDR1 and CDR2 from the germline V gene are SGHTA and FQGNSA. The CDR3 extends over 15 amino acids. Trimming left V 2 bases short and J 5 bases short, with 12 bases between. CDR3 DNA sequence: TGTGCCAGCAGCTTAATCAGCGCCGGGACCGGGGAGCTGTTTTTT. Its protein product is CASSLISAGTGELFF. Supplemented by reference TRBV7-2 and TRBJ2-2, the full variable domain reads GAGVSQSPSNKVTEKGKDVELRCDPISGHTALYWYRQSLGQGLEFLIYFQGNSAPDKSGLPSDRFSAERTGGSVSTLTIQRTQQEDSAVYLCASSLISAGTGELFFGEGSRLTVL.

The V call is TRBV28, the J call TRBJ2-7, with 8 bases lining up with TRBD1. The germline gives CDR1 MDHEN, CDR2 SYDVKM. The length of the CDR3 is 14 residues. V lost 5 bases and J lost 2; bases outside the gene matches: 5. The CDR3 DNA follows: TGTGCCAGCAGTAAAACAGGGGGGACCTACGAGCAGTACTTC. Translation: CASSKTGGTYEQYF.